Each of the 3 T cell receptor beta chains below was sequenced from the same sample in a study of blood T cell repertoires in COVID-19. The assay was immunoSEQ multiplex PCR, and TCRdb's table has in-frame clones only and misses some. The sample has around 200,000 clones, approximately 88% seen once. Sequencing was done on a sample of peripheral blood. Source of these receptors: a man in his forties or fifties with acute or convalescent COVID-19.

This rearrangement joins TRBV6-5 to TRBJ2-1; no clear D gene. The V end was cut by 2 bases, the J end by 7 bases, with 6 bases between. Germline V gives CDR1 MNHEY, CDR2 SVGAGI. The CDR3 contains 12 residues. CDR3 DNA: TGTGCCAGCAGTTACCTCGGTAATGAGCAGTTCTTC. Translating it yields CASSYLGNEQFF.

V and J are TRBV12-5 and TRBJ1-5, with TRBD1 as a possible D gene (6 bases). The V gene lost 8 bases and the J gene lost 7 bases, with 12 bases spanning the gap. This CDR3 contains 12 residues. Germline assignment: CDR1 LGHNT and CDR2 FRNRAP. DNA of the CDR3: TGTGCTAGTAGGGGGGGCGGACAGCCCCAGCATTTT. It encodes CASRGGGQPQHF.

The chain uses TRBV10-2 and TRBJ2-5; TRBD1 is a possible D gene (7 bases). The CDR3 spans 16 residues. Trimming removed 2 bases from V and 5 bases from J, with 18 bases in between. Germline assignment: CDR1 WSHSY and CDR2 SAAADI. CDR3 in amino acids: CASSEMEGARVETQYF. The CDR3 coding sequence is TGCGCCAGCAGTGAGATGGAGGGGGCGAGGGTGGAGACCCAGTACTTC.